These 24 T cell receptor beta chains were sequenced from one sample in a study of blood T cell repertoires in COVID-19. Assay used: immunoSEQ multiplex PCR; TCRdb lists only in-frame clones, some missing. This sample yields about 280,000 clones, of which roughly 85% are seen a single time; roughly 4.7% belongs to the top ten. Input material: PBMCs or T cells enriched from blood (not recorded which). Source of these receptors: a man aged 35-49 years who had been exposed to COVID-19.

The J gene is TRBJ1-5, the V gene TRBV2; TRBD1 agrees at 8 bases. The CDR3 length is 16 residues. V gave up 5 bases and J gave up 6 bases; unmatched junction bases: 12. Germline assignment: CDR1 SNHLY and CDR2 FYNNEI. The CDR3 DNA is TGTGCCAGCAGTCCCGGACAGGGATTGAGAGTTCAGCCCCAGCATTTT. Protein sequence: CASSPGQGLRVQPQHF.

The genes are TRBV10-1 and TRBJ1-2, with 7 bases fitting TRBD1. The V and J ends lost 10 bases and 4 bases, in that order; junction bases with no gene match: 9. The CDR3 contains 13 residues. From germline, CDR1 is WNHNN and CDR2 SYGVQD (reference sequence). CDR3 DNA sequence: TGCGCCAAATATTGGACAGGCCCCTATGGCTACACCTTC. Translating gives CAKYWTGPYGYTF.

The chain has TRBV9 and TRBJ1-3; tentatively, D is TRBD1 (5 bases). The CDR3 sequence is 14 residues long. From germline, CDR1 is SGDLS and CDR2 YYNGEE. The CDR3 loop is CASRGENSGNTIYF. CDR3 DNA: TGTGCAAGCCGGGGGGAAAACTCTGGAAACACCATATATTTT.

As concerns this clone: The same CDR3 can be traced to other DNA sequences in this sample. The rearrangement uses TRBV5-1 and TRBJ1-2, with D perhaps TRBD1 (5 bases). Trimming shortened V by 0 bases and J by 2 bases, and 5 bases separated the two germline ends. The germline V gene has CDR1 SGHRS and CDR2 YFSETQ. This CDR3 contains 13 residues. The CDR3 nucleotides are TGCGCCAGCAGCTTGGGACAGAACTATGGCTACACCTTC. As protein: CASSLGQNYGYTF.

The genes are TRBV12-3 or TRBV12-4 and TRBJ2-7; no reliable D call. This CDR3 contains 13 residues. V shed 3 bases and J shed 3 bases, with 9 bases lying between them. The CDR3 is CASSLLLHYEQYF. In DNA, the CDR3 is TGTGCCAGCAGTTTGTTACTCCACTACGAGCAGTACTTC.

CDR3 DNA sequence: TGTGCCGGGGCCCACAGGGGGCACAATCAGCCCCAGCATTTT. Its translation: CAGAHRGHNQPQHF. This chain joins TRBV6-5 and TRBJ1-5; 9 bases are a match to TRBD1. This CDR3 has 14 amino acids. CDR1 and CDR2 from the germline V gene are MNHEY and SVGAGI. Unmatched junction bases numbered 8, after V lost 11 bases and J lost 3 bases.

This chain joins TRBV20-1 and TRBJ1-2; D gene uncertain. Trimming took off 6 bases at V and 4 bases at J, with 9 bases between the two ends. The germline V gene has CDR1 DFQATT and CDR2 SNEGSKA (reference sequence). This CDR3 contains 11 residues. The CDR3 DNA is TGCAGTGCAACCGGGAGCTATGGCTACACCTTC. This translates into CSATGSYGYTF.

The chain couples TRBV10-3 to TRBJ1-1; TRBD1 aligns across 9 bases. The CDR3 extends over 13 amino acids. Trimming cost V 10 bases and J 3 bases; bases outside gene matches: 6. In germline, CDR1 is ENHRY, CDR2 SYGVKD. CDR3 region: CARRDRVDTEAFF. The CDR3 nucleotides are TGTGCCAGGCGGGACAGGGTCGACACTGAAGCTTTCTTT.

The chain links TRBV25-1 to TRBJ2-3; 9 nucleotides agree with TRBD2. Germline-derived CDR1 and CDR2 are MGHDK and SYGVNS. Trimming at V came to 8 bases and at J to 5 bases, leaving 5 bases not matched to a gene. The CDR3 runs to 13 residues. In DNA form, the CDR3 reads TGTGCCAGCGTCCTAGCGGGGAGAGATACGCAGTATTTT. Translated, it gives CASVLAGRDTQYF.

This chain joins TRBV6-5 and TRBJ2-5, with D possibly matching TRBD1 (5 bases). The CDR3 is made up of 14 amino acids. Trimming removed 6 bases from V and 0 bases from J, with 11 bases in between. The V gene's germline CDR1 is MNHEY and CDR2 SVGAGI. The DNA of the CDR3 is TGTGCCAGCAGGATGACAGTGTACCAAGAGACCCAGTACTTC. This codes for CASRMTVYQETQYF.

The V and J genes are TRBV19 and TRBJ2-1; 8 bases line up with TRBD2. The germline V gene has CDR1 LNHDA and CDR2 SQIVND (reference sequence). V was pared by 4 bases and J by 6 bases, with 8 bases of the junction left unmatched. The CDR3 runs to 15 residues. The CDR3 nucleotides read TGTGCCAGTAGTAAGGCGACGGGAGGGGCCAATGAGCAGTTCTTC. It codes for CASSKATGGANEQFF.

The V and J genes are TRBV11-2 and TRBJ2-7, with a tentative D call TRBD2 (5 bases). V dropped 3 bases and J dropped 3 bases, with 6 bases sitting between them. Germline lookup yields CDR1 SGHAT and CDR2 FQNNGV. CDR3 length: 12 residues. This CDR3 is CASSFGVYEQYF. The CDR3, as DNA: TGTGCCAGCAGCTTCGGGGTCTACGAGCAGTACTTC. Variable domain in full (rest from reference TRBV11-2 and TRBJ2-7): EAGVAQSPRYKIIEKRQSVAFWCNPISGHATLYWYQQILGQGPKLLIQFQNNGVVDDSQLPKDRFSAERLKGVDSTLKIQPAKLEDSAVYLCASSFGVYEQYFGPGTRLTVT.

This clone was recorded once. The chain couples TRBV4-1 to TRBJ2-1; 9 bases agree with TRBD2. The junction had 3 bases not matched to a gene; V was cut back by 2 bases and J by 4 bases. This CDR3 comprises 15 residues. Germline assignment: CDR1 MGHRA and CDR2 YSYEKL. The CDR3 sequence: CASSQKLAGYNEQFF. CDR3 in DNA: TGCGCCAGCAGCCAAAAGCTAGCGGGATACAATGAGCAGTTCTTC.

V usage is TRBV12-3 or TRBV12-4 and J usage is TRBJ1-1; TRBD1 matches at 8 bases. The CDR3 has 13 amino acids. V shed 7 bases, J shed 6 bases, and the junction held 7 bases outside the gene matches. The CDR3 DNA follows: TGTGCCAGCACCTTGGACAGGGATGCTGAAGCTTTCTTT. Its translation is CASTLDRDAEAFF.

This chain connects TRBV29-1 to TRBJ1-1, with D possibly TRBD1 on 5 matching bases. Between the trimmed V and J ends, which lost 6 bases and 0 bases, there was a span of 11 bases. The CDR3 has 13 amino acids. The germline V gene has CDR1 SQVTM and CDR2 ANQGSEA. The DNA for the CDR3 is TGCAGCGTCGGCGACAGCCTGAACACTGAAGCTTTCTTT. It encodes CSVGDSLNTEAFF.

This chain connects TRBV9 to TRBJ1-6; D uncertain. The germline V and J ends were trimmed by 3 bases and 8 bases, with 18 bases remaining between them. CDR1 is SGDLS, CDR2 YYNGEE, per germline. CDR3 length equals 16 residues. CDR3 bases: TGTGCCAGCAGCGGAGGTCCCTGGTTGCTGGATTCACCCCTCCACTTT. This encodes CASSGGPWLLDSPLHF.

V usage is TRBV29-1 and J usage is TRBJ1-3; weak D call: TRBD1 (6 bases). CDR1 and CDR2 from the germline V gene are SQVTM and ANQGSEA. Trimming removed 7 bases from V and 6 bases from J, with 16 bases in between. This CDR3 is built from 13 residues. CDR3 in amino acids: CSAQGFIINTIYF. Written as DNA, the CDR3 is TGCAGCGCCCAGGGGTTTATTATAAACACCATATATTTT. Using reference TRBV29-1 and TRBJ1-3 for the parts outside the CDR3, the full variable domain is SAVISQKPSRDICQRGTSLTIQCQVDSQVTMMFWYRQQPGQSLTLIATANQGSEATYESGFVIDKFPISRPNLTFSTLTVSNMSPEDSSIYLCSAQGFIINTIYFGEGSWLTVV.

This sequence joins TRBV18 and TRBJ1-1, with D tentatively TRBD1 (6 bases). Germline loops: CDR1 KGHSH, CDR2 LQKENI. The V and J ends lost 5 bases and 3 bases respectively, with 13 bases between them. The CDR3 loop spans 14 amino acids. DNA of the CDR3: TGTGCCAGCTCAACACGACAGGATGACACTGAAGCTTTCTTT. It yields the protein CASSTRQDDTEAFF.

In its sample, this clone was seen once. The chain joins TRBV20-1 to TRBJ2-3, with 9 bases lining up with TRBD2. CDR1 and CDR2 (germline): DFQATT, SNEGSKA (reference sequence). CDR3 length: 15 amino acids. V gave up 3 bases and J gave up 5 bases; unmatched junction bases: 9. In DNA, the CDR3 is TGCAGTGCTAGTGGGGGACTAGCAAAGTTAGATACGCAGTATTTT. Protein: CSASGGLAKLDTQYF.

The genes are TRBV7-8 and TRBJ1-2; TRBD1 agrees at 11 bases. V gave up 5 bases and J gave up 5 bases; unmatched junction bases: 13. CDR1 and CDR2 (germline): SGHVS, FQNEAQ. There are 17 residues in the CDR3. DNA for the CDR3: TGTGCCAGCAGCCAAGGAGGCTGGGACAGGGGGGGATATGGCTACACCTTC. It yields the protein CASSQGGWDRGGYGYTF. Full variable domain (outside the CDR3, taken from reference TRBV7-8 and TRBJ1-2): GAGVSQSPRYKVAKRGQDVALRCDPISGHVSLFWYQQALGQGPEFLTYFQNEAQLDKSGLPSDRFFAERPEGSVSTLKIQRTQQEDSAVYLCASSQGGWDRGGYGYTFGSGTRLTVV.

The genes are TRBV14 and TRBJ1-2; TRBD1 might be the D (6 bases). The CDR3 runs 13 residues. The germline V gene encodes CDR1 SGHDN and CDR2 FVKESK. The V end was cut by 3 bases, the J end by 5 bases, with 10 bases between. In DNA form, the CDR3 reads TGTGCCAGCAGCCAGCTTACAGGGTATGGCTACACCTTC. Protein sequence: CASSQLTGYGYTF.

This clone was found many times. This chain links TRBV24-1 with TRBJ2-2, with 10 positions matching TRBD1. Trimming removed 3 bases from V and 7 bases from J; junction bases left unmatched: 7. The CDR3 has 16 residues. Germline assignment: CDR1 KGHDR and CDR2 SFDVKD. CDR3 sequence (DNA): TGTGCCACCAGTGATAACCGGGACAGGGGTGACGGGGAGCTGTTTTTT. It encodes CATSDNRDRGDGELFF.

Of note for this clone: Sequence at one end of the junction differs from germline and may be a read error. The chain has TRBV7-9 and TRBJ2-1; TRBD2 matches 9 bases. Germline V CDR1 and CDR2: SEHNR, FQNEAQ (reference sequence). The CDR3 is 16 residues long. CDR3 in DNA: TGTGCCAGCAGCTTATCTGGCGGGAGGGCCTATAATGAGCAGTTCTTC. It is translated as CASSLSGGRAYNEQFF.

Note on this clone: Germline and junction disagree at one end, which may indicate a read error. V usage is TRBV29-1 and J usage is TRBJ2-1; 11 bases map to TRBD2. Germline loops: CDR1 SQVTM, CDR2 ANQGSEA. The CDR3 length is 15 residues. CDR3 DNA sequence: TGCAGCGCCCCGGGACTAGCGGAGAACCTTTATGAGGAGTTCTTC. As protein: CSAPGLAENLYEEFF.